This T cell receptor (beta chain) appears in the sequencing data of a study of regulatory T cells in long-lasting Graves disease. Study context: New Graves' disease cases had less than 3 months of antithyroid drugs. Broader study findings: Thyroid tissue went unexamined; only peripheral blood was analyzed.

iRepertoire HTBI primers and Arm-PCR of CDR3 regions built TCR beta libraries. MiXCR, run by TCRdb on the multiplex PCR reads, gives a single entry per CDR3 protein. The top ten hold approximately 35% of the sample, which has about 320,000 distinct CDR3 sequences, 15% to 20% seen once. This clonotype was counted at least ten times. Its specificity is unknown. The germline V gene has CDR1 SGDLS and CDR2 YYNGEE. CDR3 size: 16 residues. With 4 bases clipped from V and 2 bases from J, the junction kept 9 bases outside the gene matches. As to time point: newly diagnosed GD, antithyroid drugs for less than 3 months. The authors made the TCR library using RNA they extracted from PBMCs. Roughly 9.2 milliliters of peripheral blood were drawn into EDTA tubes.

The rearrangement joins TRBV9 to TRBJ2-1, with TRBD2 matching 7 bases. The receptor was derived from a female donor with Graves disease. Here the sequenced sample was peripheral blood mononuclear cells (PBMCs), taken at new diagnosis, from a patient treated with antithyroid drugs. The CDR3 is CASSPPSTSAYNEQFF. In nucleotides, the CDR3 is TGTGCCAGCAGCCCCCCCTCTACTAGCGCCTACAATGAGCAGTTCTTC.